This passage covers 31 T cell receptor beta chains from one sample sequenced in a study of blood T cells in healthy people across ages. A second PCR of about 7 to 12 cycles used a sample-barcoded 5' primer and a J-beta primer mix. TCRdb used MiXCR to reprocess the 5' RACE reads, holding one entry per CDR3 protein. The sample holds 800,000 to 950,000 distinct CDR3 sequences, around 48% seen once. Sequencing was done on a sample of blood. The receptor set was obtained from a man aged 30 to 39 in good health.

The chain couples TRBV20-1 to TRBJ1-2; D call uncertain. There are 14 residues in the CDR3. CDR1 and CDR2 from the germline V gene are DFQATT and SNEGSKA (reference sequence). V dropped 0 bases and J dropped 4 bases, with 12 bases sitting between them. The CDR3 sequence: CSARDAASPYGYTF. In nucleotides, the CDR3 is TGCAGTGCTAGAGATGCGGCCAGTCCCTATGGCTACACCTTC.

This chain joins TRBV11-1 and TRBJ2-5; TRBD1 or TRBD2 may be the D gene (5 bases each). Per germline, CDR1 SGHAT and CDR2 FQDESV (reference sequence). With 6 bases removed from V and 13 bases from J, the gap between germline ends came to 15 bases. CDR3 length equals 11 residues. CDR3 nucleotide sequence: TGTGCCAGCAGGAACGGGGCGGTCATGTACTTC. Encoded protein: CASRNGAVMYF. Full variable domain (outside the CDR3, taken from reference TRBV11-1 and TRBJ2-5): EAEVAQSPRYKITEKSQAVAFWCDPISGHATLYWYRQILGQGPELLVQFQDESVVDDSQLPKDRFSAERLKGVDSTLKIQPAELGDSAMYLCASRNGAVMYFGPGTRLLVL.

This clonotype turned up a few times. CDR3: CASSKGGQGDASAKTQYF. CDR3 coding DNA: TGTGCCAGCAGCAAAGGGGGACAGGGGGATGCTAGCGCAAAGACCCAGTACTTC. This chain uses TRBV7-2 with TRBJ2-7, with 11 nucleotides matching TRBD1. The J call may be in error: the DNA end matches TRBJ2-5 better. CDR3 size: 18 residues. Germline CDR1 SGHTA, CDR2 FQGNSA.

The chain uses TRBV6-2 or TRBV6-3 and TRBJ2-7; D not certain. CDR1 and CDR2 from the germline V gene are MNHEY and SVGEGT. The V and J ends lost 6 bases and 5 bases respectively, with 14 bases between them. CDR3 length: 13 residues. The CDR3 DNA sequence: TGTGCCAGCAGCTACCTAGGACCCCACGAGCAGTACTTC. The encoded protein is CASSYLGPHEQYF.

The chain is built from TRBV4-3 and TRBJ2-7, with D maybe TRBD2 (6 bases). The V gene's germline CDR1 is LGHNA and CDR2 YSLEER. This CDR3 region has 18 residues. V was cut by 0 bases and J by 3 bases, with 21 bases left in between. The CDR3 region is CASSQDWGDGGTLYEQYF. The CDR3 bases are TGCGCCAGCAGCCAAGATTGGGGGGACGGAGGGACCCTCTACGAGCAGTACTTC.

This clonotype was seen a few times. This chain joins TRBV25-1 and TRBJ2-5, with D possibly being TRBD2 (7 bases). V was pared by 2 bases and J by 5 bases, with 12 bases between. The CDR3 has 14 amino acids. Germline CDR1 MGHDK, CDR2 SYGVNS. Written as DNA, the CDR3 is TGTGCCAGCAGTGAAGCGGGGGCCCTGGAGACCCAGTACTTC. Its protein is CASSEAGALETQYF.

This chain links TRBV27 with TRBJ1-4; no clear D gene. Germline V lookup: CDR1 MNHEY, CDR2 SMNVEV (reference sequence). V lost 6 bases to trimming and J lost 7 bases, with 6 bases between them. The CDR3 runs to 11 residues. CDR3: CASRHAEKLFF. CDR3 sequence (DNA): TGTGCCAGCAGGCACGCTGAAAAACTGTTTTTT.

This chain connects TRBV10-2 to TRBJ2-5; the D gene is possibly TRBD1 (5 bases). With 3 bases removed from V and 1 base from J, the gap between germline ends came to 15 bases. From germline, CDR1 is WSHSY and CDR2 SAAADI. The CDR3 is 16 amino acids. This CDR3 is CASSDVDKAIQETQYF. The CDR3 DNA reads as TGCGCCAGCAGTGATGTGGACAAGGCTATCCAAGAGACCCAGTACTTC.

Here the CDR3 DNA reads TGCGCCAGCAGCCAACCGGGAGCCAACACTGAAGCTTTCTTT. Encoded protein: CASSQPGANTEAFF. The rearrangement joins TRBV4-1 to TRBJ1-1; D gene unclear. The CDR3 loop spans 14 amino acids. The germline V gene encodes CDR1 MGHRA and CDR2 YSYEKL. Trimming shortened V by 2 bases and J by 2 bases, and 9 bases separated the two germline ends.

The chain is built from TRBV30 and TRBJ1-4; tentative D call: TRBD1 (6 bases). Per the germline V gene, CDR1 is GTSNPN and CDR2 is SVGIG (reference sequence). The V end was cut by 5 bases, the J end by 5 bases, with 15 bases between. The CDR3 runs 14 residues. In nucleotides, the CDR3 is TGTGCCTGGGCCGACGAGGGGGGGAATGAAAAACTGTTTTTT. Protein product: CAWADEGGNEKLFF.

The gene calls are TRBV20-1 and TRBJ2-5; the match to TRBD2 covers 14 bases. CDR3 length: 18 residues. V was clipped by 2 bases and J by 11 bases; unmatched bases: 19. Germline V gives CDR1 DFQATT, CDR2 SNEGSKA (reference sequence). The CDR3 is CSARSDRLAGGLPNEQYF. The CDR3 DNA reads TGCAGTGCTAGATCCGACCGACTAGCGGGGGGGCTTCCGAATGAGCAGTACTTC.

This chain connects TRBV4-2 to TRBJ2-4; 10 nucleotides agree with TRBD2. The CDR3 spans 20 residues. Trimming removed 0 bases from V and 1 base from J; junction bases left unmatched: 12. Per the germline V gene, CDR1 is LGHNA and CDR2 is YNFKEQ. DNA of the CDR3: TGTGCCAGCAGCCAAGAAGTCCACGGGACTAGCGATTATGCCAAAAACATTCAGTACTTC. The encoded protein is CASSQEVHGTSDYAKNIQYF.

The CDR3 coding sequence is TGTGCCAGCAGCTGGGACAGGCGATTAGTCGGGGAGCTGTTTTTT. The encoded protein is CASSWDRRLVGELFF. The V call is TRBV5-4, the J call TRBJ2-2; 8 bases align to TRBD1. Germline CDR1 and CDR2: SGHNT and YYREEE (reference sequence). J was trimmed by 7 bases and V by 3 bases; bases with no gene match: 8. This CDR3 has 15 residues.

This clonotype was counted between two and nine times. The CDR3 DNA is TGTGCCAGTAGTAACAACAGGGGTTCCTACAATGAGCAGTTCTTC. Its translation is CASSNNRGSYNEQFF. The chain has TRBV19 and TRBJ2-1, with 7 bases identical to TRBD1. V was pared by 4 bases and J by 1 base, with 4 bases of the junction left unmatched. The germline gives CDR1 LNHDA, CDR2 SQIVND (reference sequence). This CDR3 has 15 residues.

The rearrangement links TRBV6-6 to TRBJ1-2, with a possible D match to TRBD1 (5 bases). Germline V gene lookup returns CDR1 MNHNY and CDR2 SVGAGI (reference sequence). V lost 6 bases, J lost 8 bases, and 16 bases lay in between. The CDR3 runs to 13 residues. The DNA for the CDR3 is TGTGCCAGCAGACTCAGGCGGGGGTTGGGCTACACCTTC. It translates to CASRLRRGLGYTF.

The rearrangement links TRBV2 to TRBJ2-1; D remains unclear. The CDR3 has 12 residues. The germline gives CDR1 SNHLY, CDR2 FYNNEI. V shed 5 bases and J shed 10 bases, with 12 bases lying between them. As DNA, the CDR3 is TGTGCCAGCAGTACCAGTAGACGGGAGCAGTTCTTC. Translation: CASSTSRREQFF.

A single count supports this clonotype. As DNA, the CDR3 is TGTGCCAGCAGCTTAGTGGAGGATCCCGAGATTGAAAAACTGTTTTTT. The encoded protein is CASSLVEDPEIEKLFF. The chain recombines TRBV7-2 with TRBJ1-4; no reliable D call. In germline, CDR1 is SGHTA, CDR2 FQGNSA. Trimming cost V 1 base and J 7 bases, with 16 bases left between them. This CDR3 is 16 amino acids long.

As concerns this clonotype: With a much larger clone just one base away, this may be a read error. V gene TRBV5-6 combines with J gene TRBJ2-7; maybe TRBD1 (6 bases). Trimming stripped 2 bases from V and 7 bases from J, with 13 bases between. This CDR3 has 13 amino acids. The V gene's germline CDR1 is SGHDT and CDR2 YYEEEE. The CDR3 region has the DNA TGTGCCAGCAGCTTACCAACAGGGTCTGAGCAGTACTTC. This encodes CASSLPTGSEQYF.

V gene TRBV12-3 or TRBV12-4 combines with J gene TRBJ2-1, with 10 positions matching TRBD2. The CDR3 is 14 residues long. V lost 6 bases to trimming and J lost 7 bases; unmatched junction nucleotides: 6. CDR3 residues: CASRTAGGLNEQFF. CDR3 nucleotide sequence: TGTGCCAGCAGGACAGCGGGGGGGCTAAATGAGCAGTTCTTC.

The rearrangement joins TRBV6-2 or TRBV6-3 to TRBJ2-1; 7 bases match TRBD1. The CDR3 contains 12 residues. Trimming at V came to 6 bases and at J to 11 bases, leaving 7 bases not matched to a gene. Germline CDR1 MNHEY, CDR2 SVGEGT. The CDR3 DNA is TGTGCCAGCAGGAAGTCAGGGGGACAGCAGTTCTTC. Translating it yields CASRKSGGQQFF.

This chain connects TRBV12-3 or TRBV12-4 to TRBJ1-4; a possible D gene is TRBD1 (6 bases). CDR3 size: 15 residues. Trimming cost V 2 bases and J 6 bases, with 13 bases left between them. In nucleotides, the CDR3 is TGTGCCAGCAGTTTATTGGGGGGCTCGGATGAAAAACTGTTTTTT. This gives the protein CASSLLGGSDEKLFF.

V gene TRBV6-1 combines with J gene TRBJ2-7, with D possibly being TRBD1 (6 bases). Trimming took 7 bases from V and 6 from J, leaving 13 bases between them. This CDR3 has 12 residues. The germline V gene has CDR1 MNHNS and CDR2 SASEGT. CDR3 in DNA: TGTGCCAGCACGCAAATAGGGGGCGAGCAGTACTTC. It encodes CASTQIGGEQYF.

This chain links TRBV7-3 with TRBJ1-2, with a weak D call TRBD1 (6 bases). The V gene's germline CDR1 is SGHTA and CDR2 FQGTGA. The CDR3 runs to 15 residues. Deletions cut 0 bases from V and 7 bases from J, with 15 bases between. CDR3 nucleotide sequence: TGTGCCAGCAGCTTAACGGGGGGGGCCGGAGGTGGCTACACCTTC. Protein product: CASSLTGGAGGGYTF.

This clonotype was picked up a small number of times. The J gene is TRBJ2-7, the V gene TRBV20-1; either TRBD1 or TRBD2 may supply D (5 bases each). The CDR3 is 13 amino acids. Trimming took off 5 bases at V and 2 bases at J, with 13 bases between the two ends. The germline V gene encodes CDR1 DFQATT and CDR2 SNEGSKA (reference sequence). CDR3 sequence reads: CSAQKRGTYEQYF. The CDR3, as DNA: TGCAGTGCTCAGAAGAGGGGCACCTACGAGCAGTACTTC.

A remark on this clonotype: Possible read error: a much larger clone is one base away. The chain joins TRBV20-1 to TRBJ2-1, with TRBD2 matching 11 bases. The CDR3 is 16 amino acids. With V trimmed by 0 bases and J by 9 bases, 10 bases remained unmatched. The germline V gene has CDR1 DFQATT and CDR2 SNEGSKA (reference sequence). The CDR3 sequence is CSARDHRLAGGREQFF. The CDR3 DNA reads as TGCAGTGCTAGAGATCATAGGCTAGCGGGGGGACGTGAGCAGTTCTTC.

This clonotype has at least ten counts. One junction end does not reproduce the germline sequence, and a read error may be involved. The chain combines TRBV3-1 with TRBJ2-7; D gene uncertain. Germline V CDR1 and CDR2: LGHDT, YNNKEL (reference sequence). The CDR3 extends over 11 amino acids. CDR3 sequence reads: CASSQAGEQYF. The CDR3 bases are TGCGCCAGCAGCCAAGCTGGCGAGCAGTACTTC.

J is TRBJ2-7 and V is TRBV7-9; D is undetermined. CDR3 size: 14 residues. CDR1 is SEHNR and CDR2 is FQNEAQ in the germline V gene (reference sequence). V dropped 4 bases and J dropped 3 bases, with 13 bases sitting between them. CDR3 in DNA: TGTGCCAGCAGCTCAGGACGGTCCCTCTACGAGCAGTACTTC. Protein: CASSSGRSLYEQYF.

The chain couples TRBV4-3 to TRBJ2-5, with D perhaps matching TRBD1 or TRBD2 (5 bases each). Trimming took 0 bases from V and 11 from J, leaving 25 bases between them. Germline V lookup: CDR1 LGHNA, CDR2 YSLEER. This CDR3 has 17 residues. The CDR3 bases are TGCGCCAGCAGCCAAGAAGAACCGAGCAGAGGGGCCAATGAGCAGTACTTC. Translation: CASSQEEPSRGANEQYF.

The chain has TRBV29-1 and TRBJ2-2, with D tentatively TRBD1 or TRBD2 (5 bases each). This CDR3 is 13 amino acids long. Trimming took 6 bases from V and 0 from J, leaving 8 bases between them. Per germline, CDR1 SQVTM and CDR2 ANQGSEA. The DNA for the CDR3 is TGCAGCGTGAAGGGACCGAACACCGGGGAGCTGTTTTTT. It encodes CSVKGPNTGELFF.

The table lists this clonotype with a few counts. The V and J genes are TRBV6-1 and TRBJ1-1; no firm D call. This CDR3 is 13 amino acids long. Germline assignment: CDR1 MNHNS and CDR2 SASEGT. V was pared by 4 bases and J by 1 base, with 7 bases between. The CDR3 loop is CASSGPRNTEAFF. The CDR3 bases are TGTGCCAGCAGTGGGCCCAGGAACACTGAAGCTTTCTTT.

The chain employs TRBV4-2 and TRBJ2-7; D is possibly TRBD1 (6 bases). From germline, CDR1 is LGHNA and CDR2 YNFKEQ. CDR3 length: 15 amino acids. V shed 4 bases and J shed 4 bases, with 17 bases lying between them. The CDR3 reads CASSPPGVREYEQYF. In DNA, the CDR3 is TGTGCCAGCAGCCCCCCAGGGGTCAGGGAATACGAGCAGTACTTC.